Here is one T cell receptor (beta chain) with its context. Its antigen is as yet unknown. The source of the sample is a study of vaccination and CD4 T cells after COVID-19. Turning to the study itself: Culture controls were given either a CEFX pool, an HIV-1 Nef pool, or no peptide.

Whole-study results and caveats: Sampling was limited to relatively few convalescent patients, with no early post-infection timepoints studied. In median terms, SARS-CoV-2-reactive clonotypes went from approximately 21 to 40, a nonsignificant rise.

The study sequenced cultured CD4+ T cell DNA using the Oncomine TCR Beta short-read assay. A single record per CDR3 protein comes from TCRdb applying MiXCR to the PCR reads. The sample lists around 15,000 distinct CDR3 sequences, approximately 52% occurring once. As to treatment: roughly 11-day PBMC culture with coronavirus spike peptide pools or control peptides (ViraFEST assay). Once peptide pools had expanded antigen-specific T cells, ViraFEST sequenced TCRs. Trimming pared 4 bases from V and 0 bases from J, leaving 17 bases between. CDR3 size: 18 residues. Per the germline V gene, CDR1 is SGHRS and CDR2 is YFSETQ.

The receptor comes from a human donor who had recovered from COVID-19. Sequencing was done on a sample of CD4+ T cells from blood, cultured in vitro. The chain combines TRBV5-1 with TRBJ2-6; possibly TRBD1 for D (6 bases). The CDR3: CASSPIRGSSSGANVLTF. The CDR3 nucleotides are TGCGCCAGCAGCCCCATCAGGGGCTCTAGCTCTGGGGCCAACGTCCTGACTTTC.